Below are 10 T cell receptor beta chains sequenced from a single sample in a study of blood T cell repertoires in COVID-19. Some clones are missing from TCRdb's copy, which holds only in-frame ones; the method was immunoSEQ multiplex PCR. The repertoire holds under 250,000 clones, with more than 75% as singletons. The sequencing input was peripheral blood. Receptors originate from a man aged 80 or over with acute or convalescent COVID-19.

The chain links TRBV19 to TRBJ1-2, with TRBD1 identical over 8 bases. CDR1 is LNHDA and CDR2 is SQIVND in the germline V gene (reference sequence). V trimming: 7 bases; J trimming: 5 bases; junction bases outside the gene matches: 9. The CDR3 length is 14 residues. The CDR3 sequence is CASKRGTGAYGYTF. DNA of the CDR3: TGTGCCAGTAAGAGAGGGACAGGAGCTTATGGCTACACCTTC.

This rearrangement joins TRBV4-2 to TRBJ1-1; a possible D gene is TRBD1 (6 bases). V shed 0 bases and J shed 4 bases, with 15 bases lying between them. Germline lookup yields CDR1 LGHNA and CDR2 YNFKEQ. The CDR3 extends over 16 amino acids. The CDR3 here is CASSQDIWQGTTEAFF. CDR3 bases: TGTGCCAGCAGCCAAGATATCTGGCAGGGGACCACTGAAGCTTTCTTT.

The chain joins TRBV7-2 to TRBJ2-2, with TRBD1 as a possible D gene (6 bases). CDR3 length: 15 residues. Germline V gives CDR1 SGHTA, CDR2 FQGNSA. The V end was cut by 1 base, the J end by 7 bases, with 13 bases between. In nucleotides, the CDR3 is TGTGCCAGCAGCTTAGGCAGCTCCAGGGGCGGGGAGCTGTTTTTT. It encodes CASSLGSSRGGELFF. The full variable domain, with the rest looked up from reference TRBV7-2 and TRBJ2-2, is GAGVSQSPSNKVTEKGKDVELRCDPISGHTALYWYRQSLGQGLEFLIYFQGNSAPDKSGLPSDRFSAERTGGSVSTLTIQRTQQEDSAVYLCASSLGSSRGGELFFGEGSRLTVL.

The rearrangement joins TRBV15 to TRBJ2-1; TRBD2 aligns across 10 bases. Germline V CDR1 and CDR2: LNHNV, YYDKDF (reference sequence). The CDR3 extends over 16 amino acids. The J segment lost 8 bases and the V segment lost 0 bases, leaving 7 bases of the junction unmatched. The CDR3 spells CATSRDLASGGHEQFF. For the CDR3, the DNA is TGTGCCACCAGCAGAGATCTGGCTAGCGGGGGCCATGAGCAGTTCTTC.

A remark on this clone: Distinct nucleotide sequences in the sample also encode this CDR3. The chain carries TRBV18 and TRBJ1-6, with 9 bases that match TRBD1. The CDR3 has 14 amino acids. V lost 3 bases and J lost 6; bases outside the gene matches: 0. Germline loops: CDR1 KGHSH, CDR2 LQKENI. CDR3 DNA: TGTGCCAGCTCACCGGGACAGGGTAATTCACCCCTCCACTTT. Its protein product is CASSPGQGNSPLHF.

This chain uses TRBV4-1 with TRBJ2-1, with TRBD1 matching 10 bases. Germline-derived CDR1 and CDR2 are MGHRA and YSYEKL. CDR3 length: 15 residues. V trimming: 4 bases; J trimming: 6 bases; junction bases outside the gene matches: 6. The CDR3 loop reads CASSLRDRGSNEQFF. The CDR3, as DNA: TGCGCCAGCAGCCTCCGGGACAGGGGAAGCAATGAGCAGTTCTTC.

V is TRBV10-1 and J is TRBJ1-6; D perhaps matches TRBD1 (6 bases). Trimming took off 9 bases at V and 4 bases at J, with 22 bases between the two ends. The CDR3 sequence is 17 residues long. Germline CDR1 WNHNN, CDR2 SYGVQD (reference sequence). The CDR3 loop reads CASSHPRWDTYNSPLHF. DNA for the CDR3: TGCGCCAGTAGTCACCCTCGTTGGGACACATATAATTCACCCCTCCACTTT.

The rearrangement uses TRBV6-6 and TRBJ1-2; D call uncertain. Germline V gene lookup returns CDR1 MNHNY and CDR2 SVGAGI (reference sequence). This CDR3 contains 13 residues. V was trimmed by 4 bases and J by 3 bases, leaving 9 bases between them. CDR3 protein: CASSLVADYGYTF. CDR3 nucleotides: TGTGCCAGCAGTTTGGTGGCAGACTATGGCTACACCTTC.

This clone was seen just once. The CDR3 spells CASSAQGAADPVYGYTF. For the CDR3, the DNA is TGTGCCAGTAGCGCACAGGGGGCAGCCGACCCCGTCTATGGCTACACCTTC. This chain links TRBV19 with TRBJ1-2; 9 positions agree with TRBD1. Germline V gene data show CDR1 as LNHDA and CDR2 as SQIVND (reference sequence). The CDR3 is made up of 17 amino acids. V was clipped by 6 bases and J by 4 bases; unmatched bases: 15.

This chain joins TRBV10-3 and TRBJ2-3; TRBD1 might be the D (5 bases). CDR3 length: 13 amino acids. The V and J ends lost 11 bases and 0 bases respectively, with 12 bases between them. CDR1 and CDR2 (germline): ENHRY, SYGVKD. The CDR3 loop is CALRTQSTDTQYF. The CDR3 nucleotides are TGTGCCCTAAGGACACAAAGCACAGATACGCAGTATTTT.